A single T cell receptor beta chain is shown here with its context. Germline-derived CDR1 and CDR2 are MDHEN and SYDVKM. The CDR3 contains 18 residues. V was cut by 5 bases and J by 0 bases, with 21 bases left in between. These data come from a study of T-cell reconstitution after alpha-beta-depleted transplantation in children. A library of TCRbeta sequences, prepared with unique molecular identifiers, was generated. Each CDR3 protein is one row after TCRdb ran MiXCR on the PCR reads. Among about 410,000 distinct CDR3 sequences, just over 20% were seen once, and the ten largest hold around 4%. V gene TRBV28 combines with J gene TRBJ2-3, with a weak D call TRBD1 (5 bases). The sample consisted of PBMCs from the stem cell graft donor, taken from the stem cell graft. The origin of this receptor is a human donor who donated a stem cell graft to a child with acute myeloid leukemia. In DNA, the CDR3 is TGTGCCAGCAGTCCGACAGCAGAAGCCTTTCCTAGCACAGATACGCAGTATTTT. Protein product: CASSPTAEAFPSTDTQYF.